This T cell receptor (beta chain) was retrieved from a study of shared clonotypes between healthy human individuals (TCRdb year 2020). A note on the overall study: The cohort included three men and a couple of women between 18 and 49 years of age. For each donor, CD4 naive and CD4 memory were each given three plates, CD8 naive was given two plates, and CD8 memory was given one plate. To estimate repertoire size and how much clonotypes are shared between individuals, the study performed deep sequencing of blood TCR repertoires from 4 to 6 healthy adults. To increase sequencing depth and limit assay-specific biases, TCR repertoire library preparation and sequencing were carried out by different laboratories using diverse techniques. Between about 0.85 and 8.9 billion PBMCs per donor were obtained by leukapheresis.

The donors were healthy, HIV-negative adults who had no recently reported acute infections or vaccinations. All donors were Caucasian adults living in Nashville, Tennessee, USA. CD4+ T cells were enriched by magnetic negative selection; naive cells were then positively selected on CD45RA, and the negative fraction formed the memory subset. Blood was collected by leukapheresis, and PBMCs were isolated by Ficoll-Histopaque density gradient centrifugation and then cryopreserved in liquid nitrogen vapor phase. Analytical flow cytometry was used to check the purity and quantity of each magnetically sorted T cell population. Genomic DNA was isolated from every sorted fraction and measured by UV absorbance on a Nanodrop 2000c. Using the deep immunoSEQ assay, multiplex PCR amplified TCR CDR3 regions from genomic DNA. Genomic DNA extracted from each cell subset was distributed evenly over all wells of several immunoSEQ 96-well plates, and each plate served as one replicate. For sorted subsets, about 200 ng genomic DNA, equal to about 30,000 T cell genomes, was loaded into each replicate PCR. Purified libraries were quantified with a Qubit 3.0 fluorometer, sized on a Bioanalyzer 2100, and re-quantified with the KAPA Library Quantification kit. Every immunoSEQ 96-well plate was sequenced on a separate single-read 150-cycle Illumina NextSeq 550 flow cell. Under the source paper's analysis protocol: Because the immunoSEQ output held only junctional sequences and lacked quality scores, the filtering could not match the filtering applied to full-length reads. Sequences were annotated with PyIR, a Python wrapper for IgBLAST v1.9, using IMGT germline references to assign V/J genes and CDR3. Reads were removed for weak V/J assignments (E-value above 1e-6), missing CDR3, stop codons, out-of-frame junctions, or ambiguous translated residues. A V3J clonotype was defined by an identical inferred V gene, J gene, and CDR3 amino acid sequence. Percentage overlap between repertoires was computed as shared unique clonotypes divided by the size of the smaller repertoire. RTK rarefaction, the Chao1 estimator, and Recon v2.1 estimates of unobserved clonotypes were used to assess repertoire richness. For all TCRbeta clonotypes obtained by the gDNA method from a handful of donors, generation probabilities were computed with OLGA. In its TCRdb copy, this immuneACCESS table keeps in-frame sequences only and misses some clones. Where compared with another copy, unresolved V genes explain less than half of these, and the others have no known cause. The V and J calls and the clone size are those of that table, but D and trimming were determined from the DNA. The sample table lists just over 2,000,000 clones, 90% to 95% of them with a count of one. The top ten clonotypes cover 0.1% to 0.15% of the sample.

Overall results and qualifications from the work: Rarefaction of sorted-subset datasets indicated incomplete sequencing despite the large sequencing depth. Estimated clonotype richness was generally larger for naive than for memory subsets. Sampling was restricted to blood, and TCR repertoires in tissue are likely to differ from TCR repertoires in blood. Pairwise subsampling led to the expectation that sequencing depth would affect the degree of clonotype sharing among donors. Roughly 5.2% of naive CD4, 3.5% of naive CD8, around 2.3% of memory CD4, and about 0.4% of memory CD8 clonotypes were shared across several donors. Higher generation probabilities were observed for clonotypes shared by all four sorted-subset donors than for non-shared clonotypes. Because the study included only a small number of donors, the genetic and exposure-history diversity represented was limited.

A word on this clone: Its antigen target is currently unknown. At one end the junction does not follow the germline gene, possibly because of a read error.

For CDR1 and CDR2, the germline V gene lists SQVTM and ANQGSEA. The CDR3 sequence holds 11 residues, the cysteine and phenylalanine included. Only CDR3 DNA remains: 33 bases, in frame from the first base. The chain is encoded by TRBV29-1 joined to TRBJ1-3; too little of a D gene remains to name it. Sequencing used naive CD4+ T cells sorted from blood. The cell subset or site label on this specimen signifies: CD45RA+ positively selected. The receptor's source is a man aged 18 to 30 in good health. For the CDR3, the sequence is CSVEAYNTIYF. The DNA sequence reads TGCAGCGTCGAAGCTTACAACACCATATATTTT.